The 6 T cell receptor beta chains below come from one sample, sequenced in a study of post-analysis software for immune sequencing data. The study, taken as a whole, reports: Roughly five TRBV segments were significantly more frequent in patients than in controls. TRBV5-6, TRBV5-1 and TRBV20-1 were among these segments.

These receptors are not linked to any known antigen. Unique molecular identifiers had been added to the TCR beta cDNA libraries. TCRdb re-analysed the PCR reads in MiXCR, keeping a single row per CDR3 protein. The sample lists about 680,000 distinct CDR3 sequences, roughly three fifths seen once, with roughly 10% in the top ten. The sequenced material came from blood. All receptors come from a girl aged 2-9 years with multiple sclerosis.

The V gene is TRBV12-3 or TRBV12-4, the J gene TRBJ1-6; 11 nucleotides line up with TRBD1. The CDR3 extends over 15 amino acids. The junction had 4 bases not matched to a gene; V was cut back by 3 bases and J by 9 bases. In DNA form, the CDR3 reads TGTGCCAGCAGTTTGGGGACAGGGGGGGGTTCACCCCTCCACTTT. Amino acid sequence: CASSLGTGGGSPLHF.

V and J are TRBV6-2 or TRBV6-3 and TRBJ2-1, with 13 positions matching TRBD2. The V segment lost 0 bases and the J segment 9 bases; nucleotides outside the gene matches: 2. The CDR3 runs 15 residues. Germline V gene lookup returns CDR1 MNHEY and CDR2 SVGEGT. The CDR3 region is CASSYSTSGGFEQFF. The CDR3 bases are TGTGCCAGCAGTTACTCGACTAGCGGGGGGTTTGAGCAGTTCTTC.

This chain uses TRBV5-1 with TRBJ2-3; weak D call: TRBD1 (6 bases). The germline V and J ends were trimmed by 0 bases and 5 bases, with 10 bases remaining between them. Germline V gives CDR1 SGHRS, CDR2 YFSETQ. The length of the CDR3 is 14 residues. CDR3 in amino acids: CASSLGPRGDTQYF. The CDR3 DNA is TGCGCCAGCAGCTTGGGCCCCAGGGGAGATACGCAGTATTTT.

CDR3 protein: CASSLYPGANVLTF. As DNA, the CDR3 is TGTGCCAGCAGTTTATATCCTGGGGCCAACGTCCTGACTTTC. The chain carries TRBV27 and TRBJ2-6; D is undetermined. Germline V gene lookup returns CDR1 MNHEY and CDR2 SMNVEV (reference sequence). V lost 1 base to trimming and J lost 2 bases, with 3 bases between them. This CDR3 comprises 14 residues.

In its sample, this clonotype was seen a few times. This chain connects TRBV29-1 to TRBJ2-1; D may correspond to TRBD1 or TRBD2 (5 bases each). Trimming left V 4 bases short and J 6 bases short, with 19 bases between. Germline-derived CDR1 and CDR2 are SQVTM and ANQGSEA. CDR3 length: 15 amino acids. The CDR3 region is CSVVGPGEPSNEQFF. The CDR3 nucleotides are TGCAGCGTTGTGGGACCCGGGGAACCCTCCAATGAGCAGTTCTTC.

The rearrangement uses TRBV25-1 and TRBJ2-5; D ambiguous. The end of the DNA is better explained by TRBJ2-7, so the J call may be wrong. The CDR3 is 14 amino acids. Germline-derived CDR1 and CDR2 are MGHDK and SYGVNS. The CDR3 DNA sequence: TGTGCCAGCAGTGAACCTTCCCGTCCGGGCGAGCAGTACTTC. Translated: CASSEPSRPGEQYF.